These 9 T cell receptor beta chains share one sample of origin, sequenced in a study of blood T cell repertoires in COVID-19. Assay: immunoSEQ multiplex PCR; the TCRdb copy retains only in-frame clones and omits some. The sample consists of 130,000 or so clones, about 86% of them appearing once. The sequencing sample was made of peripheral blood. All receptors come from a woman in her sixties with active or convalescent COVID-19.

This clone was seen at least ten times. V and J are TRBV12-5 and TRBJ1-2, with 7 nucleotides matching TRBD1. The trim removed 5 bases at V and 8 bases at J, leaving 11 bases unmatched. This CDR3 has 14 amino acids. CDR1 and CDR2 (germline): LGHNT, FRNRAP. The CDR3 nucleotides read TGTGCTAGTGGTCCTCCACAGGGGATTGGCGGCTACACCTTC. This translates into CASGPPQGIGGYTF.

This clone was observed a handful of times. The chain has TRBV2 and TRBJ1-5; TRBD1 aligns across 7 bases. The V segment lost 5 bases and the J segment 4 bases; nucleotides outside the gene matches: 11. This CDR3 region has 16 residues. In germline, CDR1 is SNHLY, CDR2 FYNNEI. DNA for the CDR3: TGTGCCAGCAGTAAGGAAGGGGGCGCCAGGAATCAGCCCCAGCATTTT. Its translation is CASSKEGGARNQPQHF.

This clone has just a few counts. This CDR3 is CASSLGAQGLDTQYF. CDR3 DNA sequence: TGCGCCAGCAGCTTGGGCGCACAGGGTTTAGATACGCAGTATTTT. The V call is TRBV5-1, the J call TRBJ2-3, with D maybe TRBD1 (6 bases). The CDR3 totals 15 residues. Trimming removed 0 bases from V and 5 bases from J, with 13 bases in between. Germline lookup yields CDR1 SGHRS and CDR2 YFSETQ.

The chain is built from TRBV6-2 or TRBV6-3 and TRBJ2-3; D is uncertain. This CDR3 comprises 12 residues. The V gene lost 8 bases and the J gene lost 0 bases, with 6 bases spanning the gap. Germline V gene data show CDR1 as MNHEY and CDR2 as SVGEGT. As DNA, the CDR3 is TGTGCCAGCCGTTCTAGCACAGATACGCAGTATTTT. This codes for CASRSSTDTQYF.

The chain carries TRBV9 and TRBJ1-1; 9 nucleotides align to TRBD1. Germline V gene data show CDR1 as SGDLS and CDR2 as YYNGEE. The CDR3 runs 14 residues. Trimming removed 1 base from V and 4 bases from J; junction bases left unmatched: 2. The CDR3 DNA follows: TGTGCCAGCAGCGTAAGGGGACAGGGCACTGAAGCTTTCTTT. Translated, it gives CASSVRGQGTEAFF.

J is TRBJ2-5 and V is TRBV4-1, with 12 bases identical to TRBD2. The trim removed 0 bases at V and 6 bases at J, leaving 17 bases unmatched. Germline V gives CDR1 MGHRA, CDR2 YSYEKL. CDR3 length equals 20 residues. In DNA, the CDR3 is TGCGCCAGCAGCCAAGATTTAGCCGGGGGGCTAGCGGGAGGGCGAAAGACCCAGTACTTC. Protein: CASSQDLAGGLAGGRKTQYF.

The chain couples TRBV28 to TRBJ2-1; possibly TRBD2 for D (6 bases). V was cut by 6 bases and J by 8 bases, with 8 bases left in between. Germline CDR1 reads MDHEN; CDR2 reads SYDVKM. The CDR3 sequence is 11 residues long. This CDR3 reads CASRSGYEQFF. CDR3 in DNA: TGTGCCAGCAGAAGCGGGTATGAGCAGTTCTTC.

CDR3 sequence: CASSLHGTGIGNEQFF. The CDR3 coding sequence is TGCGCCAGCAGCCTTCACGGGACAGGGATAGGCAATGAGCAGTTCTTC. The chain links TRBV4-1 to TRBJ2-1; 9 nucleotides line up with TRBD1. The CDR3 consists of 16 residues. The junction had 10 bases not matched to a gene; V was cut back by 4 bases and J by 6 bases. The germline gives CDR1 MGHRA, CDR2 YSYEKL.

The CDR3 region is CASSSTGTSFTDTQYF. The CDR3 DNA is TGTGCCAGCAGTTCTACCGGGACTAGCTTCACAGATACGCAGTATTTT. The chain uses TRBV5-4 and TRBJ2-3; 9 nucleotides align to TRBD2. V lost 5 bases, J lost 2 bases, and 9 bases stayed unmatched. The CDR3 totals 16 residues. Germline-derived CDR1 and CDR2 are SGHNT and YYREEE (reference sequence).